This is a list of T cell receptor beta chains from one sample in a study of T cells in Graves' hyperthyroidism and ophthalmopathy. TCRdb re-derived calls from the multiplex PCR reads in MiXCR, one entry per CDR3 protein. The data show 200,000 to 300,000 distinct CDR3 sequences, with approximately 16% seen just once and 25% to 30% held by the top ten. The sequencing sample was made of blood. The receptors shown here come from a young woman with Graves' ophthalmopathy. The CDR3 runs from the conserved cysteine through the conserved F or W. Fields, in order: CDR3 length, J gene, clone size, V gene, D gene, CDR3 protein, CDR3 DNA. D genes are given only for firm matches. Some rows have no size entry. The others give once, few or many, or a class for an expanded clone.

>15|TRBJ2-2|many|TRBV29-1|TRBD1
CSVEPGTANTGELFF
TGCAGCGTTGAACCGGGGACAGCGAACACCGGGGAGCTGTTTTTT
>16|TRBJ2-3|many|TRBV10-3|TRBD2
CAISGSGGLDTDTQYF
TGTGCCATCAGTGGAAGCGGGGGGCTCGACACAGATACGCAGTATTTT
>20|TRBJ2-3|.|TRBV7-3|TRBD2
CASSPRPGTSGGASTDTQYF
TGTGCCAGCAGCCCCCGACCCGGGACTAGCGGGGGGGCCAGCACAGATACGCAGTATTTT
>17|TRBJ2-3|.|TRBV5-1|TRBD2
CASSRGLAGEGTDTQYF
TGCGCCAGCAGCCGGGGACTAGCGGGAGAGGGAACAGATACGCAGTATTTT
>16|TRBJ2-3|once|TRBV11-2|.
CASSPPQGGLLDTQYF
TGTGCCAGCAGCCCACCACAGGGGGGGCTATTAGATACGCAGTATTTT
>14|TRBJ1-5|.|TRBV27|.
CASSFQGYNQPQHF
TGTGCCAGCAGTTTCCAGGGATACAATCAGCCCCAGCATTTT
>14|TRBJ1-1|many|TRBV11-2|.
CASSPTRGRTEAFF
TGTGCCAGCAGCCCAACCCGGGGGCGGACTGAAGCTTTCTTT
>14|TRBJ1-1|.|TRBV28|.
CASSRGRGNSEAFF
TGTGCCAGCAGCAGGGGACGGGGAAACAGTGAAGCTTTCTTT
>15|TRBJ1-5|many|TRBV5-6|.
CASSFRRLRNQPQHF
TGTGCCAGCAGCTTTAGACGGTTACGAAATCAGCCCCAGCATTTT
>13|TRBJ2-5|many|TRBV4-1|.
CASSQVSRETQYF
TGCGCCAGCAGCCAAGTGTCGCGAGAGACCCAGTACTTC
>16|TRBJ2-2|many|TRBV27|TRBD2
CASSFALAANTGELFF
TGTGCCAGCAGTTTTGCTCTAGCGGCGAACACCGGGGAGCTGTTTTTT
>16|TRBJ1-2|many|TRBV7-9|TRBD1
CASSPETGKELNGYTF
TGTGCCAGCAGCCCCGAGACAGGGAAAGAGCTAAATGGCTACACCTTC
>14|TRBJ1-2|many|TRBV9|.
CASSPSGRSYGYTF
TGTGCCAGCAGCCCCTCGGGACGCAGCTATGGCTACACCTTC
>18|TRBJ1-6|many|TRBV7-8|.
CASSFGGLNSRGNSPLHF
TGTGCCAGCAGCTTTGGCGGCCTTAACTCACGGGGGAATTCACCCCTCCACTTT
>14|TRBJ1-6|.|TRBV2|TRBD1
CAIPLRGRNSPLHF
TGTGCCATACCCCTCAGGGGGCGGAATTCACCCCTCCACTTT
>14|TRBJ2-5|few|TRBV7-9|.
CANSGGPELETQYF
TGTGCCAACAGTGGGGGGCCCGAATTAGAGACCCAGTACTTC
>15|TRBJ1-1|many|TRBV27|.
CASYNRVVGLTEAFF
TGTGCCAGTTACAACAGGGTGGTCGGGTTGACTGAAGCTTTCTTT
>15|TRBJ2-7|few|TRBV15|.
CATSARRGTSYEQYF
TGTGCCACCAGCGCCCGGCGAGGGACCTCCTACGAGCAGTACTTC
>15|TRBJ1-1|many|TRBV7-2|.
CASSLLGGVYTEAFF
TGTGCCAGCAGCTTACTGGGTGGGGTGTACACTGAAGCTTTCTTT
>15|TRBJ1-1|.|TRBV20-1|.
CSAIEQSTMNTEAFF
TGCAGTGCTATCGAACAATCTACAATGAACACCGAAGCTTTCTTT
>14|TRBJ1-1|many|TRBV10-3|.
CAISEGGSNTEAFF
TGTGCCATCAGTGAAGGAGGGTCGAACACTGAAGCTTTCTTT
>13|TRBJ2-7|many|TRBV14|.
CASSQLGDYEQYF
TGTGCCAGCAGCCAACTAGGGGACTACGAGCAGTACTTC
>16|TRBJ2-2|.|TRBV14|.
CASTSRGDRFTGELFF
TGTGCCAGCACCTCAAGGGGGGACAGATTCACCGGGGAGCTGTTTTTT
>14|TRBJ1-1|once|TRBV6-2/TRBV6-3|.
CASGYQGLNTEALF
TGTGCCAGTGGGTACCAGGGTTTGAACACTGAAGCTCTCTTT
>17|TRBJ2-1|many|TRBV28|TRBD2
CASSPPERSGGAYEQFF
TGTGCCAGCAGTCCCCCCGAACGCAGCGGGGGGGCTTATGAGCAGTTCTTC
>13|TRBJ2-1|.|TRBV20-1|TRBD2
CSASPTSGREQFF
TGCAGTGCTAGTCCGACTAGCGGGCGTGAGCAGTTCTTC
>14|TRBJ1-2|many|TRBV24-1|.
CATRDSGPNYGYTF
TGTGCCACGCGTGACAGCGGGCCTAACTATGGCTACACCTTC
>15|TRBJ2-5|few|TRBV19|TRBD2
CASSRGSAGEETQYF
TGTGCCAGTAGTAGAGGGTCGGCGGGGGAAGAGACCCAGTACTTC
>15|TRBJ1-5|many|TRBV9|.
CASSRGGGSGEPQHF
TGTGCCAGCAGCCGGGGGGGCGGATCAGGGGAGCCCCAGCATTTT
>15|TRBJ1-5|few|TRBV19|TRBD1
CASSFRDRVGQPQHF
TGTGCCAGTAGTTTCCGGGACAGGGTAGGACAGCCCCAGCATTTT
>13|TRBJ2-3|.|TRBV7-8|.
CASSLLPEDTQYF
TGTGCCAGCAGCTTACTTCCGGAAGATACGCAGTATTTT
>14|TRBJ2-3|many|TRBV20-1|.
CSANRESSTDTQYF
TGCAGTGCTAACCGAGAATCGAGCACAGATACGCAGTATTTT
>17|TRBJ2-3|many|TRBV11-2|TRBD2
CASSLNGAGGATDTQYF
TGTGCCAGCAGCTTAAATGGAGCGGGAGGGGCCACAGATACGCAGTATTTT
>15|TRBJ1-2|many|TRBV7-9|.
CASSLALSFNYGYTF
TGTGCCAGCAGCTTAGCGCTGTCATTTAACTATGGCTACACCTTC
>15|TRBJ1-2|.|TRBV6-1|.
CASSELWGSFYGYTF
TGTGCCAGCAGTGAATTGTGGGGGTCCTTCTATGGCTACACCTTC
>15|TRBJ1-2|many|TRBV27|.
CASRESGLLSDGYTF
TGTGCCAGCAGAGAATCAGGGCTTCTATCCGATGGCTACACCTTC
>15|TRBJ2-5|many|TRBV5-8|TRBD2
CASSFKRERQETQYF
TGTGCCAGCAGCTTTAAGCGGGAACGGCAAGAGACCCAGTACTTC
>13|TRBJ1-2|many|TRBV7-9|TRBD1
CASSQQGFYGYTF
TGTGCCAGCAGCCAACAGGGGTTCTATGGCTACACCTTC
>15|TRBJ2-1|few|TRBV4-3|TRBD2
CASSQTSGRDREQFF
TGCGCCAGCAGCCAAACTAGCGGGAGGGATCGGGAGCAGTTCTTC
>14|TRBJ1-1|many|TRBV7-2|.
CASSLARENTEAFF
TGTGCCAGCAGCTTAGCACGGGAGAACACTGAAGCTTTCTTT
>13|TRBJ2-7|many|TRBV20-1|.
CSARDLRGYEQYF
TGCAGTGCTAGGGATCTCAGGGGCTACGAGCAGTACTTC
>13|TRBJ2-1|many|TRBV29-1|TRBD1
CSVHRGSYNEQFF
TGCAGCGTTCACAGGGGATCCTACAATGAGCAGTTCTTC
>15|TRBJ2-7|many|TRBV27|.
CASSFGTVSSYEQYF
TGTGCCAGCAGTTTTGGCACCGTAAGCTCCTACGAGCAGTACTTC
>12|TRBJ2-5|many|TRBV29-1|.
CSVVNSQETQYF
TGCAGCGTTGTGAACAGTCAAGAGACCCAGTACTTC
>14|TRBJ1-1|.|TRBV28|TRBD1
CASSQWTGNTEAFF
TGTGCCAGCAGTCAATGGACAGGGAACACTGAAGCTTTCTTT
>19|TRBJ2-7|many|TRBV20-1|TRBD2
CSARLAGGPKYIFSYEQYF
TGCAGTGCTAGACTAGCGGGAGGGCCCAAGTATATTTTCTCCTACGAGCAGTACTTC
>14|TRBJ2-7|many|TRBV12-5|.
CASGSSGTLYEQYF
TGTGCTAGTGGTTCCTCAGGGACCCTTTACGAGCAGTACTTC
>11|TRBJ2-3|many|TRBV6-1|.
CASSYKDTQYF
TGTGCCAGCAGTTACAAAGATACGCAGTATTTT
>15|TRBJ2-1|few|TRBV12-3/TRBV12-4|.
CASSLAGVVYNEQFF
TGTGCCAGCAGTTTAGCGGGGGTAGTCTACAATGAGCAGTTCTTC
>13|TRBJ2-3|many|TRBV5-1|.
CASSLQSTDTQYF
TGCGCCAGCAGCTTGCAGAGCACAGATACGCAGTATTTT
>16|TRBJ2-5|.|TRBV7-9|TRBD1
CASSFVQGIILETQYF
TGTGCCAGCAGCTTCGTACAGGGGATTATATTAGAGACCCAGTACTTC
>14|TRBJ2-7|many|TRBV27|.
CASSKYNPSYEQYF
TGTGCCAGCAGTAAATACAATCCAAGCTACGAGCAGTACTTC
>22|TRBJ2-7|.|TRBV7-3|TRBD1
CASSPGTGGVDFRPLSSYEQYF
TGTGCCAGCAGCCCGGGGACAGGGGGCGTTGATTTTCGACCACTAAGCTCCTACGAGCAGTACTTC
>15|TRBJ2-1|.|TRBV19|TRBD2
CASTSSGSSYNEQFF
TGTGCCAGTACCTCTAGCGGGAGTTCCTACAATGAGCAGTTCTTC
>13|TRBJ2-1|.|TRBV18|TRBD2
CASSGLADNEQFF
TGTGCCAGCTCTGGACTAGCTGACAATGAGCAGTTCTTC